These T cell receptor beta chains were read from a single sample in a study of technical replicates of blood from several donors. Here immunoSEQ multiplex PCR was the method, and the copy in TCRdb shows in-frame clones only, minus some. The sample has approximately 80,000 clones, roughly nine tenths seen once. Sequenced sample: T cells isolated from PBMCs. All receptors come from a human donor in good health. The CDR3 runs from the conserved cysteine through the conserved F or W. The order of the fields is V gene, D gene, clone size, J gene, CDR3 DNA, CDR3 protein. A D gene is named only where the DNA matches it firmly. Only part of the rows carry a size: once, few, many, or a class if the clone is expanded.

>TRBV5-6|NA|NA|TRBJ1-2
TGTGCCAGCAGCTTTGTTGATGGGCAGGGGAACGGTGGCTACACCTTC
CASSFVDGQGNGGYTF
>TRBV2|TRBD2|NA|TRBJ2-5
TGTGCCAGCAGTGGGGCGGGAGGGCCCGGGGAGACCCAGTACTTC
CASSGAGGPGETQYF
>TRBV5-1|TRBD1|NA|TRBJ1-2
TGCGCCAGCAGTCAGGGGGCAGAGTATGGCTACACCTTC
CASSQGAEYGYTF
>TRBV10-3|TRBD1|NA|TRBJ2-1
TGTGCCATCACTTTAACACCCCGGGACAGGGGAACGGATGAGCAGTTCTTC
CAITLTPRDRGTDEQFF
>TRBV28|TRBD1|NA|TRBJ2-7
TGTGCCAGCAGCCCCCCGGGACAGGGCCTGTGGGAGCAGTACTTC
CASSPPGQGLWEQYF
>TRBV18|NA|NA|TRBJ2-7
TGTGCCAGCTCTTTTTCAGAAGGGGCCTACGAGCAGTACTTC
CASSFSEGAYEQYF
>TRBV5-1|NA|NA|TRBJ2-4
TGCGCCAGCAGCTTGGATGGGGAGCATATCAAAAACATTCAGTACTTC
CASSLDGEHIKNIQYF
>TRBV21-1|NA|NA|TRBJ2-7
NA
CASSPGLLPFGTGIYEQYF
>TRBV2|NA|NA|TRBJ2-5
TGTGCCAGCAATAGTAAGACCCAGTACTTC
CASNSKTQYF
>TRBV19|TRBD1|NA|TRBJ2-6
TGTGCCAGTAGTGCGGCGACAGGGTCTGGGGCCAACGTCCTGACTTTC
CASSAATGSGANVLTF
>TRBV28|NA|once|TRBJ1-2
TGTGCCAGCAGTTTTGGGGGGGGGAGCTATGGCTACACCTTC
CASSFGGGSYGYTF
>TRBV12-1|NA|once|TRBJ2-3
TGTGCCAGCAGCTCACGGGGGTGGGCTAGCACAGATACGCAGTATTTT
CASSSRGWASTDTQYF
>TRBV6-4|TRBD1|NA|TRBJ1-3
TGTGCCAGCGGACAGGGACCACTCTCTGGAAACACCATATATTTT
CASGQGPLSGNTIYF
>TRBV27|TRBD2|NA|TRBJ2-1
TGTGCCAGCAGTCTACTAGCGGGGGGAGTCAATGAGCAGTTCTTC
CASSLLAGGVNEQFF
>TRBV11-1|TRBD2|NA|TRBJ2-1
TGTGCCAGCAGCTTAGCGGTTAAACTAGCGGCCTACAATGAGCAGTTCTTC
CASSLAVKLAAYNEQFF
>TRBV11-3|NA|NA|TRBJ1-3
TGTGCCAGCAGCTTGGGAGACGCACGATTCTCTGGAAACACCATATATTTT
CASSLGDARFSGNTIYF
>TRBV7-3|NA|NA|TRBJ1-1
TGTGCCAGCAGCTTAACGCTCGAGAGTGAAGCTTTCTTT
CASSLTLESEAFF
>TRBV6-5|NA|NA|TRBJ1-3
TGTGCCAGCAGTTTAGACAGTGCCGGAAACACCATATATTTT
CASSLDSAGNTIYF
>TRBV9|NA|NA|TRBJ1-2
TGTGCCAGCAGCACAGGCGTTGGGAGGGATGGCTACACCTTC
CASSTGVGRDGYTF
>TRBV5-4|NA|NA|TRBJ2-6
TGTGCCAGCAGCTACCGGTGGAGCTCTGGGGCCAACGTCCTGACTTTC
CASSYRWSSGANVLTF
>TRBV6-4|NA|NA|TRBJ2-1
TGTGCCAGCAGAGGGGATCGGTCTCATGAGCAGTTCTTC
CASRGDRSHEQFF
>TRBV5-1|TRBD1|NA|TRBJ1-1
TGCGCCAGCAGCTCCCACGTCAGGGGGTGGGCTGAAGCTTTCTTT
CASSSHVRGWAEAFF
>TRBV7-9|NA|NA|TRBJ2-7
TGTGCCAGCAGCTTAGACAGCTACTACGAGCAGTACTTC
CASSLDSYYEQYF
>TRBV25-1|TRBD2|NA|TRBJ2-5
TGTGCCAGCAGTGAACTAGCGGGAGTAGAGACCCAGTACTTC
CASSELAGVETQYF
>TRBV25-1|NA|NA|TRBJ1-2
TGTGCCAGCATGGGGCAGTACTATGGCTACACCTTC
CASMGQYYGYTF
>TRBV6-5|NA|once|TRBJ2-7
TGTGCCAGCGCGTACGGATCGGGACACCTTTCCGAGCAGTACTTC
CASAYGSGHLSEQYF
>TRBV7-9|NA|few|TRBJ1-2
TGTGCCAGCGCAAGAGGAGGAAACTATGGCTACACCTTC
CASARGGNYGYTF
>TRBV11-2|NA|NA|TRBJ1-1
TGTGCCAGCAGCTTAAGCAGTCTACTACTTGAAGCTTTCTTT
CASSLSSLLLEAFF
>TRBV28|NA|NA|TRBJ2-7
TGTGCCAACAGAGACGGGAGTCTCGAGCAGTACTTC
CANRDGSLEQYF
>TRBV9|TRBD2|NA|TRBJ2-3
TGTGCCAGCAGCTCCGCACCGGACGAGGCGGGGGGGCGATATACGCAGTATTTT
CASSSAPDEAGGRYTQYF
>TRBV6-1|NA|NA|TRBJ2-5
TGTGCCAGCAACCCTCCAACACAGGGAAAAGAGACCCAGTACTTC
CASNPPTQGKETQYF
>TRBV7-2|NA|NA|TRBJ1-2
TGTGCCAGCAGCCCGGACGGGAATGGCTACACCTTC
CASSPDGNGYTF
>TRBV5-6|TRBD1|NA|TRBJ2-7
TGTGCCAGCAGCTCCTACAGGGGGGCGTACGAGCAGTACTTC
CASSSYRGAYEQYF
>TRBV2|TRBD1|NA|TRBJ1-1
TGTGCCAGCAGCGTAACCGGGACAGCTGGCCCCAGTGTCGAAGCTTTCTTT
CASSVTGTAGPSVEAFF
>TRBV21-1|NA|NA|TRBJ1-3
TGTGCCAGCAGCAAAGGAGGGAGCAGGGGGCCTCCAAATTCTGGAAACACCATATATTTT
CASSKGGSRGPPNSGNTIYF
>TRBV10-1|NA|NA|TRBJ2-7
TGCGCCAGCAGTGATCCTGGAGCATACGAGCAGTACTTC
CASSDPGAYEQYF
>TRBV6-5|NA|NA|TRBJ1-5
TGTGCCAGCAGTGCTCGGGGGGCGGCTCAGCCCCAGCATTTT
CASSARGAAQPQHF
>TRBV9|TRBD1|few|TRBJ1-1
TGTGCCAGCAGCCCGGGACAGGGGTTCGCTATGAACACTGAAGCTTTCTTT
CASSPGQGFAMNTEAFF
>TRBV4-2|TRBD2|NA|TRBJ2-7
TGTGCCAGCAGCCAAGATAGCCTAGCGGCAGCCTACGAGCAGTACTTC
CASSQDSLAAAYEQYF
>TRBV11-2|NA|NA|TRBJ2-7
TGTGCCAGCAGCCTACAGGGCAGGGGGGACGAGCAGTACTTC
CASSLQGRGDEQYF
>TRBV4-1|NA|NA|TRBJ1-2
TGCGCCAGCAGCCCGGGGTCGGGTCAGGACTATGGCTACACCTTC
CASSPGSGQDYGYTF
>TRBV5-4|NA|once|TRBJ2-7
TGTGCCAGCAGCTTCCAGGGCGGGGAAGCCCTCGAGCAGTACTTC
CASSFQGGEALEQYF
>TRBV27|NA|once|TRBJ2-3
TGTGCCAGCAGTTTAATCAAAGGGGTTGGCACAGATACGCAGTATTTT
CASSLIKGVGTDTQYF
>TRBV28|TRBD2|NA|TRBJ2-2
TGTGCCAGCAGTTTACTAGCGGGAGGCAAGAACACCGGGGAGCTGTTTTTT
CASSLLAGGKNTGELFF
>TRBV5-4|NA|NA|TRBJ1-4
TGTGCCAGCAGCCGAGCCGGGGGGCGCGTAGGGGAAAAACTGTTTTTT
CASSRAGGRVGEKLFF